This TCR beta chain comes out of a study of T-cell reconstitution after alpha-beta-depleted transplantation in children. This clonotype was detected many times. Looked up from germline, CDR1 is MNHEY and CDR2 is SVGAGI. V was shortened by 8 bases and J by 1 base, with 14 bases between the two germline ends. The CDR3 runs 14 residues. Unique molecular identifiers were built into the TCRbeta library. TCRdb analysed the PCR reads with MiXCR anew, one entry per CDR3 protein. The data show approximately 110,000 distinct CDR3 sequences, roughly 24% seen once. The sequence was obtained from a male patient under 10 years old who had a stem cell transplant for chronic granulomatous disease, so the T cells may come from the graft donor. This sequence joins TRBV6-5 and TRBJ2-5; no reliable D call. The sample here was PBMCs, mostly from graft donor cells, taken 180 days after TCRalphabeta/CD19-depleted stem cell transplant. This CDR3 is CASLPNGIQETQYF. Here the CDR3 DNA reads TGTGCCAGCCTCCCGAATGGCATCCAAGAGACCCAGTACTTC.